This is a list of T cell receptor beta chains from one sample in a study of T-cell memory formation after mild COVID-19. From the 5' RACE reads, TCRdb called clonotypes with MiXCR, one entry per CDR3 protein. Found here are nearly 350,000 distinct CDR3 sequences, roughly 13% of them singletons; the top ten hold roughly 23%. Sequencing used PBMCs or a T cell subset sorted from them (not recorded which). The origin of the receptors is a young man who had mild COVID-19 (a few samples of this study predate the infection). Cell type and time point are not known. The CDR3 runs from the conserved cysteine through the conserved F or W. Each record gives: clone size, D gene, J gene, CDR3 length, V gene, CDR3 DNA, CDR3 protein. A D gene is named only where the DNA matches it firmly. Size values are once, few and many counts, or a class for expanded clones, and some rows have none.

>few|NA|TRBJ1-6|14|TRBV5-4
TGTGCCAGCAGGAGGGAGGGCGGGAATTCACCCCTCCACTTT
CASRREGGNSPLHF
>NA|NA|TRBJ1-2|12|TRBV28
TGTGCCAGCAGTTTAGGGTTTTATGGCTACACCTTC
CASSLGFYGYTF
>few|NA|TRBJ2-7|13|TRBV6-5
TGTGCCAGCAGTTACTCGCCCAGCTACGAGCAGTACTTC
CASSYSPSYEQYF
>many|NA|TRBJ1-1|13|TRBV6-2/TRBV6-3
TGTGCCACAAGGGACGAGCCCAACACTGAAGCTTTCTTT
CATRDEPNTEAFF
>NA|NA|TRBJ2-4|15|TRBV4-2
TGTGCCAGCAGCCAGGAGGCAACCCTCAAAAACATTCAGTACTTC
CASSQEATLKNIQYF
>few|NA|TRBJ1-5|13|TRBV7-2
TGTGCCAGCAGCTTACAGAGGGATCAGCCCCAGCATTTT
CASSLQRDQPQHF
>NA|NA|TRBJ2-5|14|TRBV28
TGTGCCAGCGGTACTCGGGGAGGGGGAGAGACCCAGTACTTC
CASGTRGGGETQYF
>NA|NA|TRBJ1-2|12|TRBV20-1
TGCAGTGCTAGTGGGGACGGCCCTGGCTACACCTTC
CSASGDGPGYTF
>NA|NA|TRBJ1-1|16|TRBV7-6
TGTGCCAGCAGCGTAACTTCGTATAGATCGGGAACTGAAGCTTTCTTT
CASSVTSYRSGTEAFF
>few|NA|TRBJ2-7|12|TRBV10-3
TGTGCCATCAGTCAAAACCCGGAAGAGCAGTACTTC
CAISQNPEEQYF
>few|NA|TRBJ2-1|14|TRBV6-6
TGTGCCAGCAGTTACTCGATAAGCAGCCAAGGGCAGTTCTTC
CASSYSISSQGQFF
>NA|TRBD2|TRBJ2-1|16|TRBV5-6
TGTGCCAGCAACCCAAACAGCGGGGGTTACTACAATGAGCAGTTCTTC
CASNPNSGGYYNEQFF
>NA|NA|TRBJ1-1|14|TRBV12-3/TRBV12-4
TGTGCCAGCAGTTTTCCCAGCCTGAACACTGAAGCTTTCTTT
CASSFPSLNTEAFF
>few|TRBD2|TRBJ2-1|17|TRBV6-2/TRBV6-3
TGTGCCAGCAGCTACCTAAAGACTAGCGGGGGCTACAATGAGCAGTTCTTC
CASSYLKTSGGYNEQFF
>few|NA|TRBJ2-5|13|TRBV5-1
TGCGCCAGCAGCTTTCCAGGGGTTGAGACCCAGTACTTC
CASSFPGVETQYF
>few|NA|TRBJ1-1|15|TRBV21-1
TGTGCCAGCAGCAAGGGGGGGGTTTCGTACACTGAAGCTTTCTTT
CASSKGGVSYTEAFF
>NA|TRBD1|TRBJ2-1|15|TRBV28
TGTGCCAGCACCAACCTCGGGACAGCTTACAATGAGCAGTTCTTC
CASTNLGTAYNEQFF
>many|NA|TRBJ2-2|21|TRBV7-8
TGTGCCAGCAGCTTTGGGCTCCCATTCCCTTCTCAAAGCGCGAACACCGGGGAGCTGTTTTTT
CASSFGLPFPSQSANTGELFF
>few|TRBD1|TRBJ2-7|15|TRBV5-1
TGCGCCAGCAGCTTGGAAACAGGGGTACATGGCGAGCAGTACTTC
CASSLETGVHGEQYF
>NA|NA|TRBJ2-1|11|TRBV30
TGTGCCTGGAGCCCCCTAAATGAGCAGTTCTTC
CAWSPLNEQFF
>many|NA|TRBJ1-3|19|TRBV6-5
TGTGCCAGCAGTTACTCGATCCCGGGTCAGCCCTATTCTGGAAACACCATATATTTT
CASSYSIPGQPYSGNTIYF
>few|NA|TRBJ2-5|15|TRBV6-2/TRBV6-3
TGTGCCAGCAGTTACGCCGGGGGGCCTCAAGAGACCCAGTACTTC
CASSYAGGPQETQYF
>many|NA|TRBJ2-7|14|TRBV5-1
TGCGCCAGCAGTTTTCGACAGGAGTCCTACGAGCAGTACTTC
CASSFRQESYEQYF
>few|TRBD2|TRBJ2-1|17|TRBV5-6
TGTGCCAGCAGCTTGGAACTAGCGGGGAGGGCCTACAATGAGCAGTTCTTC
CASSLELAGRAYNEQFF
>NA|NA|TRBJ2-5|12|TRBV2
TGTGCCAGCAGTGACAGGGAATGGACCCAGTACTTC
CASSDREWTQYF
>few|TRBD2|TRBJ2-7|14|TRBV6-5
TGTGCCAGCAGCTTAGCGGGGGCCTCCTACGAGCAGTACTTC
CASSLAGASYEQYF
>NA|TRBD2|TRBJ2-3|15|TRBV5-6
TGTGCCAGCGGTCCGGGACTATCCCTGGCCGGTACGCAGTATTTT
CASGPGLSLAGTQYF
>NA|NA|TRBJ1-5|13|TRBV20-1
TGCAGTGCGCGCGCTACTAGCAATCAGCCCCAGCATTTT
CSARATSNQPQHF
>NA|TRBD2|TRBJ2-3|15|TRBV5-1
TGCGCCAGCAGCCACGGGGGGTCGAGCACAGATACGCAGTATTTT
CASSHGGSSTDTQYF
>few|NA|TRBJ1-2|13|TRBV11-2
TGTGCCAGCAGCCCCCTGGCCGTCTATGGCTACACCTTC
CASSPLAVYGYTF
>few|TRBD1|TRBJ1-1|13|TRBV20-1
TGCAGTGCTCAACGGACAGGGCACACTGAAGCTTTCTTT
CSAQRTGHTEAFF
>NA|TRBD1|TRBJ1-2|13|TRBV7-2
TGTGCCAGCAGCCATGACAGGGGTAGTGGCTACACCTTC
CASSHDRGSGYTF
>NA|NA|TRBJ2-7|15|TRBV5-1
TGCGCCAGCAGCTTGATCGACGTCCTCTCCTACGAGCAGTACTTC
CASSLIDVLSYEQYF
>NA|TRBD1|TRBJ2-5|14|TRBV7-9
TGTGCCAGCAGCGGACAGGCAGGCGGAGAGACCCAGTACTTC
CASSGQAGGETQYF
>NA|NA|TRBJ1-5|15|TRBV7-9
TGTGCCAGCAGCTTTGGTGTTACGGACAATCAGCCCCAGCATTTT
CASSFGVTDNQPQHF
>few|TRBD2|TRBJ2-4|14|TRBV6-6
TGTGCCAGCAGTTACCCGGGGGGAAGGAACATTCAGTACTTC
CASSYPGGRNIQYF
>many|NA|TRBJ1-1|12|TRBV10-3
TGTGCCATCAGTGAACCGGGGGAAGGAGCTTTCTTT
CAISEPGEGAFF
>NA|TRBD1|TRBJ2-2|17|TRBV5-5
TGTGCCAGCAGCACAAGACTCCGGGACAGGGGCACCGGGGAGCTGTTTTTT
CASSTRLRDRGTGELFF
>many|NA|TRBJ2-1|12|TRBV28
TGTGCCAGCAGTCCTGGCGACAGGTCTGGGTTCTTC
CASSPGDRSGFF
>NA|NA|TRBJ1-1|12|TRBV11-2
TGTGCCAGCAGCTTACTGGTCCCTGAAGCTTTCTTT
CASSLLVPEAFF
>NA|TRBD2|TRBJ2-2|16|TRBV9
TGTGCCAGCAGCGTAGGTGTAGCGGGGAGTACCGGGGAGCTGTTTTTT
CASSVGVAGSTGELFF
>few|TRBD1|TRBJ2-6|20|TRBV6-5
TGTGCCAGCAGCTCCAAACCAAACAGGGGGCTTAATCCTGGGGCCAACGTCCTGACTTTC
CASSSKPNRGLNPGANVLTF
>NA|NA|TRBJ2-3|16|TRBV5-6
TGTGCCAGCAGCCCTCCGAGTTCGCGAAGCACAGATACGCAGTATTTT
CASSPPSSRSTDTQYF
>few|NA|TRBJ2-5|13|TRBV10-3
TGTGCCATCACCCCGGGGGGCCGGGAGACCCAGTACTTC
CAITPGGRETQYF
>many|TRBD1|TRBJ2-7|14|TRBV19
TGTGCCAGTAACACCGGACAGGGGACCCACGAGCAGTACTTC
CASNTGQGTHEQYF
>many|TRBD1|TRBJ2-1|18|TRBV5-1
TGCGCCAGCAGCTGGGGCCCCGGGACAGGGGGCTTCTACAATGAGCAGTTCTTC
CASSWGPGTGGFYNEQFF
>few|NA|TRBJ2-2|13|TRBV24-1
TGTGCCACCACTCTTTCGGGCACCGGGGAGCTGTTTTTT
CATTLSGTGELFF
>few|NA|TRBJ2-1|12|TRBV6-2/TRBV6-3
TGTGCCACCACTTCCGGAGACAATGAGCAGTTCTTC
CATTSGDNEQFF
>few|NA|TRBJ2-1|12|TRBV29-1
TGCAGCGCCCCCGGGACGTTCAATGAGCAGTTCTTC
CSAPGTFNEQFF
>NA|NA|TRBJ1-2|14|TRBV2
TGTGCCAGCAGTGACAGGCCATTACTGGATGGCTACACCTTC
CASSDRPLLDGYTF
>NA|TRBD2|TRBJ2-3|17|TRBV5-6
TGTGCCAGCAGTCTGGAGGCTAGCGGGGGGGCCACAGATACGCAGTATTTT
CASSLEASGGATDTQYF
>NA|NA|TRBJ2-5|14|TRBV2
TGTGCCAGCACCCGACAGGCCACTCCGTGGGACCAGTACTTC
CASTRQATPWDQYF
>NA|TRBD1|TRBJ2-1|15|TRBV7-8
TGTGCCAGCAGCTTCCGGGACAGGGGGGGAAATGAGCAGTTCTTC
CASSFRDRGGNEQFF
>few|NA|TRBJ2-5|14|TRBV5-1
TGCGCCAGCAGACAATCTGGCGGGAAAGAGACCCAGTACTTC
CASRQSGGKETQYF
>NA|NA|TRBJ2-1|14|TRBV10-3
TGTGCCATCAGTGAGTCGGGGAATTACAATGAGCAGTTCTTC
CAISESGNYNEQFF
>few|NA|TRBJ2-5|11|TRBV2
TGTGCCAGCCAGGGGTTGGAGACCCAGTACTTC
CASQGLETQYF
>few|NA|TRBJ2-5|15|TRBV6-5
TGTGCCAGCAGTGTTGCCGGCAGCTCCCAAGAGACCCAGTACTTC
CASSVAGSSQETQYF
>few|NA|TRBJ2-1|11|TRBV7-8
TGTGCCAGCAGCAACGTTAATGAGCAGTTCTTC
CASSNVNEQFF
>NA|NA|TRBJ2-1|13|TRBV7-2
TGTGCCAGCAGCTTCAGAAGGAGGGGTGAGCAGTTCTTC
CASSFRRRGEQFF
>few|NA|TRBJ1-5|13|TRBV20-1
TGCAGTGCTAGGTTAACAGGGAATCAGCCCCAGCATTTT
CSARLTGNQPQHF